The next 25 T cell receptor beta chains were all read from a single sample in a study of blood T cell repertoires in COVID-19. TCRdb's table, derived via immunoSEQ multiplex PCR, lists solely in-frame clones and lacks some. The sample shows some 160,000 clones, around 84% of them seen only once. The sample was PBMCs or T cells enriched from blood (not recorded which). Every receptor here comes from a woman between 50 and 59 years old who had recovered from COVID-19.

This clone appeared once. The chain couples TRBV4-3 to TRBJ2-2; D perhaps matches TRBD1 (5 bases). Germline V gene lookup returns CDR1 LGHNA and CDR2 YSLEER. Trimming stripped 4 bases from V and 9 bases from J, with 12 bases between. This CDR3 has 13 residues. The CDR3 protein is CASSPNQGRELFF. The CDR3 DNA follows: TGCGCCAGCAGCCCTAACCAGGGCAGGGAGCTGTTTTTT.

This clone occurred once. V and J are TRBV5-1 and TRBJ2-1; TRBD2 matches at 8 bases. CDR1 and CDR2 (germline): SGHRS, YFSETQ. CDR3 size: 15 residues. V shed 4 bases, J shed 2 bases, and the junction held 5 bases outside the gene matches. CDR3 amino acids: CASSQTSEPYNEQFF. The DNA of the CDR3 is TGCGCCAGCAGCCAGACTAGCGAACCCTACAATGAGCAGTTCTTC.

The chain is built from TRBV29-1 and TRBJ1-2; the D is unclear. CDR1 is SQVTM, CDR2 ANQGSEA, per germline. There are 12 residues in the CDR3. Trimming cost V 4 bases and J 2 bases, with 8 bases left between them. CDR3 sequence: CSVVAENYGYTF. DNA for the CDR3: TGCAGCGTTGTGGCCGAAAACTATGGCTACACCTTC.

The chain has TRBV7-2 and TRBJ1-6; TRBD1 might be the D (5 bases). Germline assignment: CDR1 SGHTA and CDR2 FQGNSA. The V end was cut by 5 bases, the J end by 9 bases, with 17 bases between. The CDR3 is 15 amino acids. DNA of the CDR3: TGTGCCAGCAGCCAGAGGAACCAGGGTGGTTCACCCCTCCACTTT. Protein sequence: CASSQRNQGGSPLHF. The full variable domain, its missing parts supplied by reference TRBV7-2 and TRBJ1-6, is GAGVSQSPSNKVTEKGKDVELRCDPISGHTALYWYRQSLGQGLEFLIYFQGNSAPDKSGLPSDRFSAERTGGSVSTLTIQRTQQEDSAVYLCASSQRNQGGSPLHFGNGTRLTVT.

The chain has TRBV7-2 and TRBJ2-5, with TRBD2 as a possible D gene (6 bases). The germline CDR1 and CDR2 sequences are SGHTA and FQGNSA. This CDR3 has 13 residues. V was cut by 0 bases and J by 7 bases, with 9 bases left in between. As DNA, the CDR3 is TGTGCCAGCAGCTTAGCTGCCGGGGGGACCCAGTACTTC. Its protein is CASSLAAGGTQYF.

This clone was seen a single time. This chain joins TRBV27 and TRBJ2-3; 8 bases align to TRBD2. CDR1 and CDR2 from the germline V gene are MNHEY and SMNVEV (reference sequence). The CDR3 covers 15 residues. J gave up 0 bases and V 6 bases, and 5 bases lay outside the gene matches. CDR3 sequence reads: CASRAVAGSTDTQYF. The CDR3 nucleotides are TGTGCCAGCAGGGCCGTAGCGGGGAGCACAGATACGCAGTATTTT.

J is TRBJ1-1 and V is TRBV19, with D tentatively TRBD1 (6 bases). The CDR3 is 15 amino acids. CDR1 and CDR2 (germline): LNHDA, SQIVND (reference sequence). V lost 5 bases and J 1 base, leaving 14 bases between the germline ends. CDR3 residues: CASSPWGGSNTEAFF. Here the CDR3 DNA reads TGTGCCAGTAGTCCCTGGGGGGGCTCGAACACTGAAGCTTTCTTT.

J is TRBJ1-2 and V is TRBV6-2 or TRBV6-3; tentative D call: TRBD1 (5 bases). The CDR3 runs 15 residues. Trimming shortened V by 0 bases and J by 4 bases, and 12 bases separated the two germline ends. CDR1 is MNHEY and CDR2 is SVGEGT in the germline V gene. The CDR3 DNA follows: TGTGCCAGCAGTTACTCGATCCCGACAGCCTATGGCTACACCTTC. It yields the protein CASSYSIPTAYGYTF.

The chain employs TRBV3-1 (or the pseudogene TRBV3-2) and TRBJ1-4; D is possibly TRBD1 (6 bases). CDR1 is LGHDT, CDR2 YNNKEL, per germline (reference sequence). The V end was cut by 3 bases, the J end by 6 bases, with 14 bases between. The CDR3 consists of 15 residues. The CDR3 bases are TGTGCCAGCAGCCACTATTCACAGGGTCATGAAAAACTGTTTTTT. It specifies CASSHYSQGHEKLFF.

V and J are TRBV5-1 and TRBJ1-2; 7 bases line up with TRBD1. The CDR3 extends over 17 amino acids. The germline V gene has CDR1 SGHRS and CDR2 YFSETQ. V lost 4 bases to trimming and J lost 0 bases; unmatched junction nucleotides: 12. The CDR3 region is CASSPTRGQEANYGYTF. CDR3 bases: TGCGCCAGCAGCCCTACCCGCGGACAGGAGGCTAACTATGGCTACACCTTC.

The J gene is TRBJ1-3, the V gene TRBV9; maybe TRBD1 (5 bases). Trimming shortened V by 2 bases and J by 2 bases, and 8 bases separated the two germline ends. This CDR3 spans 14 amino acids. Germline V gene lookup returns CDR1 SGDLS and CDR2 YYNGEE. The CDR3 DNA reads as TGTGCCAGCAGCGTGGGGGGAACTGGAAACACCATATATTTT. Amino acid sequence: CASSVGGTGNTIYF. Together with reference TRBV9 and TRBJ1-3, the CDR3 gives the full variable domain: DSGVTQTPKHLITATGQRVTLRCSPRSGDLSVYWYQQSLDQGLQFLIQYYNGEERAKGNILERFSAQQFPDLHSELNLSSLELGDSALYFCASSVGGTGNTIYFGEGSWLTVV.

The V and J genes are TRBV7-9 and TRBJ1-1; perhaps TRBD1 as D (6 bases). This CDR3 comprises 15 residues. Germline V gene sequence: CDR1 SEHNR, CDR2 FQNEAQ (reference sequence). V gave up 6 bases and J gave up 2 bases, with 16 bases separating them. Here the CDR3 DNA reads TGTGCCAGCAGTGGCAGGGGAACGGGAAACACTGAAGCTTTCTTT. Residues: CASSGRGTGNTEAFF.

The chain carries TRBV19 and TRBJ2-5, with TRBD2 matching 8 bases. The CDR3 covers 15 residues. Germline lookup yields CDR1 LNHDA and CDR2 SQIVND (reference sequence). J gave up 2 bases and V 3 bases, and 5 bases lay outside the gene matches. The CDR3 loop reads CASSIRGGIQETQYF. DNA of the CDR3: TGTGCCAGTAGTATCCGGGGGGGTATACAAGAGACCCAGTACTTC.

V usage is TRBV6-6 and J usage is TRBJ1-6; D gene uncertain. CDR1 and CDR2 from the germline V gene are MNHNY and SVGAGI (reference sequence). The CDR3 loop spans 15 amino acids. V lost 5 bases and J 5 bases, leaving 13 bases between the germline ends. The CDR3 is CASSIRRQDNSPLHF. The CDR3 coding sequence is TGTGCCAGCAGTATAAGAAGACAAGATAATTCACCCCTCCACTTT.

The chain recombines TRBV6-5 with TRBJ1-1, with D tentatively TRBD1 (6 bases). The V gene lost 8 bases and the J gene lost 1 base, with 14 bases spanning the gap. The CDR3 is 14 amino acids. The germline V gene has CDR1 MNHEY and CDR2 SVGAGI. The CDR3 sequence is CASSRRGQNTEAFF. In DNA form, the CDR3 reads TGTGCCAGCTCGCGACGGGGACAGAACACTGAAGCTTTCTTT.

This chain joins TRBV3-1 (or the pseudogene TRBV3-2) and TRBJ1-1; D may be TRBD1 (6 bases). V gave up 1 base and J gave up 0 bases, with 9 bases separating them. The germline gives CDR1 LGHDT, CDR2 YNNKEL (reference sequence). The CDR3 length is 15 residues. CDR3 amino acids: CASSQGTVMNTEAFF. The DNA for the CDR3 is TGTGCCAGCAGCCAAGGGACAGTAATGAACACTGAAGCTTTCTTT.

V and J are TRBV10-3 and TRBJ1-6; maybe TRBD1 (5 bases). CDR1 and CDR2 (germline): ENHRY, SYGVKD. Trimming cost V 5 bases and J 5 bases, with 10 bases left between them. The CDR3 totals 14 residues. Here the CDR3 DNA reads TGTGCCATCAGTACTATGACAGATAATTCACCCCTCCACTTT. It codes for CAISTMTDNSPLHF.

V usage is TRBV11-2 and J usage is TRBJ1-2; D remains ambiguous. The CDR3 has 17 amino acids. The germline V gene encodes CDR1 SGHAT and CDR2 FQNNGV. The V end lost 0 bases, the J end lost 7 bases, and 21 bases lay between the germline ends. The CDR3 here is CASSLDRIGQAAGGYTF. The CDR3 DNA reads TGTGCCAGCAGCTTAGATAGGATTGGGCAGGCCGCCGGTGGCTACACCTTC.

This clone has a handful of counts. The V gene is TRBV11-3, the J gene TRBJ1-6; D perhaps matches TRBD1 (6 bases). The germline V gene has CDR1 SGHNT and CDR2 YENEEA. This CDR3 contains 15 residues. V was pared by 5 bases and J by 5 bases, with 13 bases between. CDR3 sequence: CASSGTDSNNSPLHF. The CDR3 nucleotides are TGTGCCAGCAGCGGAACGGACAGTAATAATTCACCCCTCCACTTT. The entire variable domain, with the rest obtained from reference TRBV11-3 and TRBJ1-6, is as follows: EAGVVQSPRYKIIEKKQPVAFWCNPISGHNTLYWYLQNLGQGPELLIRYENEEAVDDSQLPKDRFSAERLKGVDSTLKIQPAELGDSAVYLCASSGTDSNNSPLHFGNGTRLTVT.

The chain is built from TRBV2 and TRBJ2-1; 10 bases match TRBD2. With 7 bases clipped from V and 10 bases from J, the junction kept 10 bases outside the gene matches. Germline values: CDR1 SNHLY, CDR2 FYNNEI. CDR3 length: 14 residues. Written as DNA, the CDR3 is TGTGCCAGCAACCCGCTAGCGGGGGCGGGGGAGCAGTTCTTC. Protein product: CASNPLAGAGEQFF.

This clone was recorded only once. This rearrangement joins TRBV7-9 to TRBJ1-3; D remains ambiguous. CDR1 is SEHNR, CDR2 FQNEAQ, per germline (reference sequence). The CDR3 runs to 11 residues. The germline V and J ends were trimmed by 3 bases and 8 bases, with 5 bases remaining between them. The CDR3 region is CASSFADTIYF. The DNA for the CDR3 is TGTGCCAGCAGCTTTGCAGACACCATATATTTT. The full variable domain, rest sourced from reference TRBV7-9 and TRBJ1-3, is DTGVSQNPRHKITKRGQNVTFRCDPISEHNRLYWYRQTLGQGPEFLTYFQNEAQLEKSRLLSDRFSAERPKGSFSTLEIQRTEQGDSAMYLCASSFADTIYFGEGSWLTVV.

This clone was observed a single time. The J gene is TRBJ2-2, the V gene TRBV7-6; TRBD2 might be the D (6 bases). The germline V gene has CDR1 SGHVS and CDR2 FNYEAQ. V was clipped by 1 base and J by 4 bases, with 13 bases between them. The CDR3 runs to 16 residues. The CDR3 loop is CASSLGGGPSTGELFF. CDR3 bases: TGTGCCAGCAGCTTAGGTGGAGGGCCAAGCACCGGGGAGCTGTTTTTT.

The J gene is TRBJ1-4, the V gene TRBV5-8; D might be TRBD1 (6 bases). Germline V gene sequence: CDR1 SGHTS, CDR2 YDEGEE. Deletions cut 2 bases from V and 7 bases from J, with 15 bases between. This CDR3 is 15 amino acids long. The CDR3 here is CASSLIRGLSEKLFF. CDR3 DNA sequence: TGTGCCAGCAGCTTAATCAGGGGCCTTAGTGAAAAACTGTTTTTT.

This clone was observed a single time. The chain couples TRBV10-3 to TRBJ1-6, with a weak D call TRBD1 (5 bases). V lost 3 bases and J 10 bases, leaving 13 bases between the germline ends. The CDR3 spans 14 residues. Germline V lookup: CDR1 ENHRY, CDR2 SYGVKD. DNA for the CDR3: TGTGCCATCAGTGACGGGGGGGGGTACTCACCCCTCCACTTT. It translates to CAISDGGGYSPLHF.

V usage is TRBV10-3 and J usage is TRBJ1-5, with D maybe TRBD1 (5 bases). Trimming cost V 4 bases and J 9 bases, with 19 bases left between them. Per germline, CDR1 ENHRY and CDR2 SYGVKD. This CDR3 has 15 residues. CDR3 in amino acids: CAISVPRADVRPQHF. DNA of the CDR3: TGTGCCATCAGTGTCCCCAGGGCCGACGTTAGGCCCCAGCATTTT.